These 20 T cell receptor beta chains were sequenced from one sample in a study of T cell responses to AZD1222 COVID-19 vaccine. TCRdb keeps only in-frame clones here, not all; method: immunoSEQ multiplex PCR. The sample shows over 130,000 clones, about 93% of them seen only once. Sample: peripheral blood, taken on day 0 of AZD1222 vaccination. The receptors come from an adult in good health.

The chain couples TRBV9 to TRBJ1-2; D gene uncertain. The CDR3 has 13 residues. V lost 3 bases to trimming and J lost 4 bases, with 10 bases between them. CDR1 is SGDLS, CDR2 YYNGEE, per germline. CDR3 nucleotides: TGTGCCAGCAGCGACCCGAATCTCTATGGCTACACCTTC. It translates to CASSDPNLYGYTF.

This chain connects TRBV4-1 to TRBJ2-2; TRBD1 matches 9 bases. After removal of 1 base from V and 6 bases from J, the junction contained 3 bases not matched to a gene. The CDR3 is 15 residues long. In germline, CDR1 is MGHRA, CDR2 YSYEKL. The CDR3 bases are TGCGCCAGCAGCCAAGTACAGGGGGCTTCCGGGGAGCTGTTTTTT. The encoded protein is CASSQVQGASGELFF.

The rearrangement uses TRBV7-9 and TRBJ1-1; D might be TRBD1 (5 bases). Trimming removed 3 bases at V and 8 bases at J, with 10 bases between. This CDR3 region has 12 residues. Germline V gene data show CDR1 as SEHNR and CDR2 as FQNEAQ (reference sequence). CDR3 bases: TGTGCCAGCAGCTTCGGGGCGGCAGAAGCTTTCTTT. It is translated as CASSFGAAEAFF.

The DNA of the CDR3 is TGCGCCAGCAGCTTGGGCCGGGGGGCGTCGCTCTACGAGCAGTACTTC. Translated, it gives CASSLGRGASLYEQYF. V is TRBV5-1 and J is TRBJ2-7, with D possibly TRBD2 on 7 matching bases. The ends were cut back, 0 bases at V and 3 bases at J, with 16 bases in the middle. The CDR3 extends over 16 amino acids. CDR1 is SGHRS, CDR2 YFSETQ, per germline. The full variable domain, rest sourced from reference TRBV5-1 and TRBJ2-7, is KAGVTQTPRYLIKTRGQQVTLSCSPISGHRSVSWYQQTPGQGLQFLFEYFSETQRNKGNFPGRFSGRQFSNSRSEMNVSTLELGDSALYLCASSLGRGASLYEQYFGPGTRLTVT.

In DNA, the CDR3 is TGTGCCAGCAGTGATAGCAGGGTGGATGGCTACACCTTC. Translation: CASSDSRVDGYTF. The chain is built from TRBV27 and TRBJ1-2, with D possibly being TRBD1 (5 bases). Trimming shortened V by 5 bases and J by 6 bases, and 13 bases separated the two germline ends. Germline-derived CDR1 and CDR2 are MNHEY and SMNVEV (reference sequence). The CDR3 loop spans 13 amino acids.

This clone is a singleton in its sample. The V and J genes are TRBV6-2 or TRBV6-3 and TRBJ1-2; D is undetermined. Deletions cut 5 bases from V and 2 bases from J, with 9 bases between. This CDR3 contains 13 residues. Germline V lookup: CDR1 MNHEY, CDR2 SVGEGT. The CDR3 loop reads CASSRSDNYGYTF. In nucleotides, the CDR3 is TGTGCCAGCAGTCGGTCCGACAACTATGGCTACACCTTC.

This chain links TRBV4-3 with TRBJ2-1; 11 nucleotides align to TRBD2. The CDR3 spans 17 residues. The germline V gene has CDR1 LGHNA and CDR2 YSLEER. V shed 3 bases, J shed 7 bases, and the junction held 11 bases outside the gene matches. For the CDR3, the DNA is TGCGCCAGCAGCCAGCTTACCACTAGCGGGGGAGTAAATGAGCAGTTCTTC. It is translated as CASSQLTTSGGVNEQFF.

The CDR3 sequence: CAWSDPRWANEQFF. The CDR3 DNA sequence: TGTGCCTGGAGTGATCCCCGGTGGGCGAATGAGCAGTTCTTC. This chain joins TRBV30 and TRBJ2-1, with no clear D. There are 14 residues in the CDR3. Germline assignment: CDR1 GTSNPN and CDR2 SVGIG (reference sequence). V lost 1 base to trimming and J lost 7 bases, with 14 bases between them.

CDR3 region: CASSYMSNRGTEAFF. Written as DNA, the CDR3 is TGTGCCAGCAGTTACATGAGTAATCGAGGGACTGAAGCTTTCTTT. The rearrangement links TRBV6-2 or TRBV6-3 to TRBJ1-1; D is uncertain. Trimming cost V 2 bases and J 5 bases, with 15 bases left between them. From germline, CDR1 is MNHEY and CDR2 SVGEGT. The CDR3 spans 15 residues.

There are a few counts of this clone. The V and J genes are TRBV7-9 and TRBJ2-1, with 10 bases fitting TRBD2. Germline V gives CDR1 SEHNR, CDR2 FQNEAQ (reference sequence). The CDR3 totals 13 residues. With V trimmed by 5 bases and J by 9 bases, 4 bases remained unmatched. The CDR3 coding sequence is TGTGCCAGCAGCCAGCGGGGGGGACTTGAGCAGTTCTTC. Its protein is CASSQRGGLEQFF.

The rearrangement uses TRBV2 and TRBJ1-6; a possible D gene is TRBD1 (5 bases). The CDR3 has 16 amino acids. Germline V gene data show CDR1 as SNHLY and CDR2 as FYNNEI. V was pared by 5 bases and J by 3 bases, with 14 bases between. The CDR3 DNA follows: TGTGCCAGCAGTTCCGACAGAGACTACTATAATTCACCCCTCCACTTT. Residues: CASSSDRDYYNSPLHF. Filled out from reference TRBV2 and TRBJ1-6, the complete variable domain reads EPEVTQTPSHQVTQMGQEVILRCVPISNHLYFYWYRQILGQKVEFLVSFYNNEISEKSEIFDDQFSVERPDGSNFTLKIRSTKLEDSAMYFCASSSDRDYYNSPLHFGNGTRLTVT.

This clone was counted only a few times. The chain uses TRBV19 and TRBJ1-1; 7 nucleotides line up with TRBD1. The V gene end was trimmed by 0 bases and the J gene end by 7 bases; junction bases not matched to a gene: 8. This CDR3 spans 15 amino acids. CDR1 and CDR2 (germline): LNHDA, SQIVND (reference sequence). The CDR3: CASSIEGRGIGEAFF. In DNA form, the CDR3 reads TGTGCCAGTAGTATAGAGGGCAGGGGGATCGGTGAAGCTTTCTTT. Full variable domain (missing parts from reference TRBV19 and TRBJ1-1): DGGITQSPKYLFRKEGQNVTLSCEQNLNHDAMYWYRQDPGQGLRLIYYSQIVNDFQKGDIAEGYSVSREKKESFPLTVTSAQKNPTAFYLCASSIEGRGIGEAFFGQGTRLTVV.

This chain links TRBV7-9 with TRBJ1-5; D gene uncertain. The CDR3 covers 14 residues. V shed 5 bases and J shed 4 bases, with 12 bases lying between them. Germline V gene data show CDR1 as SEHNR and CDR2 as FQNEAQ (reference sequence). Here the CDR3 DNA reads TGTGCCAGCAGCCATGACACCCTGAATCAGCCCCAGCATTTT. Protein: CASSHDTLNQPQHF.

V gene TRBV29-1 combines with J gene TRBJ2-2, with 13 bases fitting TRBD2. With V trimmed by 5 bases and J by 3 bases, 3 bases remained unmatched. The CDR3 extends over 15 amino acids. CDR1 SQVTM and CDR2 ANQGSEA come from the germline V gene. The chain's CDR3 is CSVRTSGGDTGELFF. The CDR3, as DNA: TGCAGCGTTAGGACTAGCGGGGGTGACACCGGGGAGCTGTTTTTT.

The chain carries TRBV7-2 and TRBJ2-1, with D perhaps TRBD1 or TRBD2 (5 bases each). Trimming cost V 4 bases and J 10 bases, with 14 bases left between them. The CDR3 consists of 13 residues. From germline, CDR1 is SGHTA and CDR2 FQGNSA. DNA for the CDR3: TGTGCCAGCAGCTCCCCGGGACCGACGGAGCAGTTCTTC. Translating gives CASSSPGPTEQFF.

The chain has TRBV15 and TRBJ2-5; unclear D gene. This CDR3 spans 13 amino acids. V gave up 1 base and J gave up 2 bases, with 5 bases separating them. CDR1 is LNHNV, CDR2 YYDKDF, per germline (reference sequence). The CDR3 protein is CATSRGQQETQYF. The CDR3 nucleotides are TGTGCCACCAGCAGAGGGCAGCAAGAGACCCAGTACTTC.

This clone showed up just once. This rearrangement joins TRBV7-9 to TRBJ2-1; 9 bases agree with TRBD1. J gave up 6 bases and V 2 bases, and 14 bases lay outside the gene matches. The CDR3 loop spans 18 amino acids. Germline-derived CDR1 and CDR2 are SEHNR and FQNEAQ (reference sequence). For the CDR3, the DNA is TGTGCCAGCAGCTTAACGGAAAACAGGGGGCGCAACGCCAATGAGCAGTTCTTC. Translated: CASSLTENRGRNANEQFF.

V usage is TRBV19 and J usage is TRBJ1-4; no definite D call. There are 15 residues in the CDR3. Germline CDR1 is LNHDA and CDR2 is SQIVND (reference sequence). Trimming shortened V by 5 bases and J by 0 bases, and 10 bases separated the two germline ends. The CDR3 loop is CASSVLQSTNEKLFF. The CDR3 DNA follows: TGTGCCAGTAGTGTTCTCCAATCAACTAATGAAAAACTGTTTTTT.

The V and J genes are TRBV7-4 and TRBJ2-7; 7 nucleotides match TRBD1. Germline CDR1 and CDR2: SGHVT and SQSDAQ. The CDR3 has 16 amino acids. Trimming at V came to 3 bases and at J to 4 bases, leaving 12 bases not matched to a gene. In DNA form, the CDR3 reads TGTGCCAGCAGCTTTCGGCCCAGGGACAGACCTTACGAGCAGTACTTC. It is translated as CASSFRPRDRPYEQYF.

There are a few counts of this clone. The genes are TRBV12-3 or TRBV12-4 and TRBJ2-4; D not certain. CDR3 size: 13 residues. Trimming shortened V by 1 base and J by 2 bases, and 3 bases separated the two germline ends. CDR3 amino acids: CASSLDTKNIQYF. The CDR3 region has the DNA TGTGCCAGCAGTTTAGACACCAAAAACATTCAGTACTTC.